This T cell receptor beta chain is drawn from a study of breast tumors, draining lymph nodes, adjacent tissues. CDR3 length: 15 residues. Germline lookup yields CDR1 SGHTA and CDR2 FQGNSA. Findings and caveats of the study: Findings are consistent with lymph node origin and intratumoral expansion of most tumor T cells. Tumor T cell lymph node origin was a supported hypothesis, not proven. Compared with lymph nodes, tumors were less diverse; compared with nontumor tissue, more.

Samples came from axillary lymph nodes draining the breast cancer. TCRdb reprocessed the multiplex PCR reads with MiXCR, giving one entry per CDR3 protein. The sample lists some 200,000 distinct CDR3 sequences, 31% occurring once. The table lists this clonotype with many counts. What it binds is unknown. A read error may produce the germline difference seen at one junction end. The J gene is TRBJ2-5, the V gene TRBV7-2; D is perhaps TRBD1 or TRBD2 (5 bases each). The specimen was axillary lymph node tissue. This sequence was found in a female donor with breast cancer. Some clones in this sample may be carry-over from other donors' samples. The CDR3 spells CASSTRPGDQETQHF. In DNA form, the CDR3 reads TGTGCCAGCAGCACGAGACCCGGGGACCAAGAGACCCAGCACTTC.